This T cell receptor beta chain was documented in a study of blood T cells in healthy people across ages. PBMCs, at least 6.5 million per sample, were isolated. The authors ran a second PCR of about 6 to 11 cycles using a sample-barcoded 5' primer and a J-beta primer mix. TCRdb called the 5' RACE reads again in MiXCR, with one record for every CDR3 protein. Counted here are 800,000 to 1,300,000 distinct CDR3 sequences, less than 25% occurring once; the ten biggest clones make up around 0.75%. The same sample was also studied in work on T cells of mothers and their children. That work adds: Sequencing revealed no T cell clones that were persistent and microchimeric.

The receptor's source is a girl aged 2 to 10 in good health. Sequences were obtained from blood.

In nucleotides, the CDR3 is TGTGCCAGCAGTTACACAGGGTTTGGGAATGAGCAGTTCTTC. Amino acid sequence: CASSYTGFGNEQFF. This chain joins TRBV27 and TRBJ2-5, with D perhaps TRBD1 (6 bases). The J call is in doubt because the DNA end fits TRBJ2-1 better. The CDR3 extends over 14 amino acids. In germline, CDR1 is MNHEY, CDR2 SMNVEV (reference sequence).